The text below deals with one TCR beta chain. Its antigen is not identified. Preparation of TRB cDNA libraries relied on 5' RACE carrying UMI labels. TCRdb re-called the 5' RACE reads and catalogs CDR3 proteins one per entry, DNA excluded. The sample has 120,000 or so distinct CDR3 sequences. Sorts performed in triplicate captured 300,000 to 350,000 cells each from every CD8+ T cell subset. There are 15 residues in the CDR3. Germline CDR1 reads DFQATT; CDR2 reads SNEGSKA (reference sequence). The data originate from a study of CXCR3-negative and CXCR3-positive naive CD8 T cells. Overall study results and limits: Sequencing showed both naive subsets with comparably high diversity, and memory CD8+ cells much lower. Most assays were run on fresh PBMCs (CXCR3 expression partially decreased after cryopreservation). More hydrophobic TRB CDR3s occurred in CXCR3-positive than in CXCR3-negative naive cells.

This sequence joins TRBV20-1 and TRBJ2-2. The sequenced material came from naive CXCR3+ CD8+ T cells from blood. Stated subset: CD45RO-CCR7+CD27+CD95- naive CD8+ T cells expressing CXCR3 (TNR3+). The receptor comes from a human donor in good health. Some clones in this sample may be carry-over from other donors' samples. CDR3 loop: CSARSLDANTGELFF.